Listed below are T cell receptor beta chains from one sample, sequenced in a study of blood T cell repertoires in COVID-19. Here immunoSEQ multiplex PCR was the method, and the copy in TCRdb shows in-frame clones only, minus some. The sample has approximately 190,000 clones; around 86% are singletons. The sample taken for sequencing was peripheral blood. The receptors originated from a man older than 75 with acute or convalescent COVID-19. Each CDR3 is given with its conserved first and last residue. Fields, in order: CDR3 protein, CDR3 DNA, J gene, D gene, V gene, clone size. D genes are given only for firm matches. Clone size appears in some rows only: once, few, many, or a class for an expanded clone.

cdr3_aa: CASSERQINEQFF; cdr3_nt: TGTGCCAGCAGTGAACGTCAGATCAATGAGCAGTTCTTC; j_call: TRBJ2-1; d_call: -; v_call: TRBV2; clone_size: -
cdr3_aa: CASSLQTGFGYTF; cdr3_nt: TGTGCCAGCAGTTTGCAGACAGGGTTTGGCTACACCTTC; j_call: TRBJ1-2; d_call: TRBD1; v_call: TRBV12-3/TRBV12-4; clone_size: -
cdr3_aa: CASSPLGQGAQEQFF; cdr3_nt: TGCGCCAGCAGCCCCTTGGGACAGGGGGCTCAAGAGCAGTTCTTC; j_call: TRBJ2-1; d_call: TRBD1; v_call: TRBV5-1; clone_size: -
cdr3_aa: CASSPAAGQLPGLFF; cdr3_nt: TGTGCCAGCTCACCCGCCGCAGGTCAGCTTCCAGGTCTGTTTTTT; j_call: TRBJ1-4; d_call: -; v_call: TRBV18; clone_size: -
cdr3_aa: CASSPSSDPTAGGYTF; cdr3_nt: TGTGCCAGCTCACCCTCTAGTGACCCGACGGCGGGTGGCTACACCTTC; j_call: TRBJ1-2; d_call: -; v_call: TRBV18; clone_size: -
cdr3_aa: CASSGLGSPGELFF; cdr3_nt: TGTGCCAGCAGCGGACTAGGGTCACCCGGGGAGCTGTTTTTT; j_call: TRBJ2-2; d_call: TRBD2; v_call: TRBV5-6; clone_size: -
cdr3_aa: CASRLTSGRADTQYF; cdr3_nt: TGTGCCAGCAGGCTGACTAGCGGGAGAGCAGATACGCAGTATTTT; j_call: TRBJ2-3; d_call: TRBD2; v_call: TRBV27; clone_size: -
cdr3_aa: CASSTSGTGSTGLYGYTF; cdr3_nt: TGTGCCAGTAGTACTTCAGGAACGGGGTCGACAGGCCTCTATGGCTACACCTTC; j_call: TRBJ1-2; d_call: -; v_call: TRBV19; clone_size: -
cdr3_aa: CASSLIGGAGNTIYF; cdr3_nt: TGTGCCAGCAGCTTGATTGGGGGGGCTGGAAACACCATATATTTT; j_call: TRBJ1-3; d_call: -; v_call: TRBV7-2; clone_size: few
cdr3_aa: CASSQSGGATYGYTF; cdr3_nt: TGTGCCAGCAGCCAATCAGGGGGCGCGACCTATGGCTACACCTTC; j_call: TRBJ1-2; d_call: TRBD1; v_call: TRBV3-1/TRBV3-2; clone_size: -
cdr3_aa: CASSPPKTSDRGNEQFF; cdr3_nt: TGTGCCAGCTCACCACCGAAGACTAGCGATCGGGGCAATGAGCAGTTCTTC; j_call: TRBJ2-1; d_call: TRBD2; v_call: TRBV18; clone_size: -
cdr3_aa: CARPTGTGTYEQYF; cdr3_nt: TGTGCCAGACCCACAGGGACAGGAACCTACGAGCAGTACTTC; j_call: TRBJ2-7; d_call: TRBD1; v_call: TRBV19; clone_size: -
cdr3_aa: CASSPGQGEQETQYF; cdr3_nt: TGTGCCAGCTCACCAGGACAGGGGGAACAAGAGACCCAGTACTTC; j_call: TRBJ2-5; d_call: TRBD1; v_call: TRBV18; clone_size: -
cdr3_aa: CASSPPRAGGGNEQFF; cdr3_nt: TGTGCCAGCTCTCCCCCCAGGGCGGGAGGGGGCAATGAGCAGTTCTTC; j_call: TRBJ2-1; d_call: TRBD2; v_call: TRBV3-1/TRBV3-2; clone_size: -
cdr3_aa: CASSLQLTGPVYGYTF; cdr3_nt: TGTGCCAGCAGCCTCCAACTTACAGGACCGGTCTATGGCTACACCTTC; j_call: TRBJ1-2; d_call: -; v_call: TRBV7-8; clone_size: -
cdr3_aa: CASSLGWTQGLAGNNEQFF; cdr3_nt: TGCGCCAGCAGCTTGGGTTGGACACAGGGACTAGCGGGAAACAATGAGCAGTTCTTC; j_call: TRBJ2-1; d_call: TRBD2; v_call: TRBV5-1; clone_size: -
cdr3_aa: CATRGQGDTGELFF; cdr3_nt: TGTGCCACCAGGGGACAGGGGGATACCGGGGAGCTGTTTTTT; j_call: TRBJ2-2; d_call: TRBD1; v_call: TRBV24-1; clone_size: few
cdr3_aa: CASSALNPAGFRYF; cdr3_nt: TGTGCCAGCAGTGCCCTAAATCCAGCGGGATTCCGGTATTTT; j_call: TRBJ2-3; d_call: TRBD2; v_call: TRBV25-1; clone_size: once
cdr3_aa: CGQGAKNIQYF; cdr3_nt: TGCGGTCAGGGGGCTAAAAACATTCAGTACTTC; j_call: TRBJ2-4; d_call: TRBD1; v_call: TRBV20-1; clone_size: -
cdr3_aa: CAISDSDGRGGGRETQYF; cdr3_nt: TGTGCCATCAGTGATTCAGACGGCAGGGGCGGGGGAAGAGAGACCCAGTACTTC; j_call: TRBJ2-5; d_call: -; v_call: TRBV10-3; clone_size: once
cdr3_aa: CASSLGGPGETQYF; cdr3_nt: TGTGCCAGCAGCTTAGGGGGCCCAGGGGAGACCCAGTACTTC; j_call: TRBJ2-5; d_call: -; v_call: TRBV7-2; clone_size: -
cdr3_aa: CASSFSGTEAFF; cdr3_nt: TGTGCCAGCAGCTTCAGTGGCACTGAAGCTTTCTTT; j_call: TRBJ1-1; d_call: -; v_call: TRBV12-3/TRBV12-4; clone_size: -
cdr3_aa: CASSFVGADTQYF; cdr3_nt: TGTGCCAGCAGCTTCGTAGGGGCAGATACGCAGTATTTT; j_call: TRBJ2-3; d_call: -; v_call: TRBV7-2; clone_size: few
cdr3_aa: CASSIQASFPDEQFF; cdr3_nt: TGTGCCAGTAGTATCCAAGCATCTTTCCCCGATGAGCAGTTCTTC; j_call: TRBJ2-1; d_call: -; v_call: TRBV19; clone_size: -
cdr3_aa: CSASVLNEQYF; cdr3_nt: TGCAGTGCCTCAGTGTTAAACGAGCAGTACTTC; j_call: TRBJ2-7; d_call: -; v_call: TRBV20-1; clone_size: -
cdr3_aa: CASSLGGLAGGLDEQFF; cdr3_nt: TGTGCCAGCAGCTTAGGGGGGCTAGCGGGAGGGCTGGATGAGCAGTTCTTC; j_call: TRBJ2-1; d_call: TRBD2; v_call: TRBV7-6; clone_size: -
cdr3_aa: CASSVGSTYTDTQYF; cdr3_nt: TGTGCCAGCAGCGTAGGCTCTACTTACACAGATACGCAGTATTTT; j_call: TRBJ2-3; d_call: -; v_call: TRBV9; clone_size: -
cdr3_aa: CAISESSGQTSPLHF; cdr3_nt: TGTGCCATCAGTGAGTCTTCTGGACAGACTTCACCCCTCCACTTT; j_call: TRBJ1-6; d_call: -; v_call: TRBV10-3; clone_size: -
cdr3_aa: CASSLGGTNEKLFF; cdr3_nt: TGTGCTAGCAGCTTAGGCGGGACTAATGAAAAACTGTTTTTT; j_call: TRBJ1-4; d_call: -; v_call: TRBV7-7; clone_size: -
cdr3_aa: CASSDGLAGVSGELFF; cdr3_nt: TGTGCCAGCAGTGACGGACTAGCGGGAGTGTCCGGGGAGCTGTTTTTT; j_call: TRBJ2-2; d_call: TRBD2; v_call: TRBV2; clone_size: -
cdr3_aa: CASSLDGRRYNEQFF; cdr3_nt: TGTGCCAGCAGCTTAGATGGAAGGAGATACAATGAGCAGTTCTTC; j_call: TRBJ2-1; d_call: -; v_call: TRBV7-9; clone_size: -
cdr3_aa: CASSKTIFNEQFF; cdr3_nt: TGTGCCAGCAGTAAAACTATCTTCAATGAGCAGTTCTTC; j_call: TRBJ2-1; d_call: -; v_call: TRBV27; clone_size: once
cdr3_aa: CASSRQQGRDTGELFF; cdr3_nt: TGTGCCAGCAGTCGTCAGCAGGGGAGGGACACCGGGGAGCTGTTTTTT; j_call: TRBJ2-2; d_call: -; v_call: TRBV7-3; clone_size: -
cdr3_aa: CASSRGLYSPLHF; cdr3_nt: TGTGCCAGCAGCCGCGGACTCTATTCACCCCTCCACTTT; j_call: TRBJ1-6; d_call: -; v_call: TRBV27; clone_size: few
cdr3_aa: CSVAYYTGELFF; cdr3_nt: TGCAGCGTTGCGTATTACACCGGGGAGCTGTTTTTT; j_call: TRBJ2-2; d_call: -; v_call: TRBV29-1; clone_size: -
cdr3_aa: CASSLSREAEQYF; cdr3_nt: TGTGCCAGCAGCTTAAGCCGGGAGGCCGAGCAGTACTTC; j_call: TRBJ2-7; d_call: TRBD2; v_call: TRBV7-2; clone_size: -
cdr3_aa: CASSPAAGTYNEQFF; cdr3_nt: TGTGCTAGCAGCCCCGCAGCGGGAACCTACAATGAGCAGTTCTTC; j_call: TRBJ2-1; d_call: TRBD2; v_call: TRBV7-7; clone_size: few
cdr3_aa: CASSESGGSTEAFF; cdr3_nt: TGCGCCAGCAGTGAGTCGGGGGGGAGCACTGAAGCTTTCTTT; j_call: TRBJ1-1; d_call: -; v_call: TRBV10-2; clone_size: -
cdr3_aa: CASTRWSGTDTQYF; cdr3_nt: TGTGCCAGCACCCGGTGGTCGGGGACAGATACGCAGTATTTT; j_call: TRBJ2-3; d_call: -; v_call: TRBV7-2; clone_size: -
cdr3_aa: CASRTGTGGAKEQFF; cdr3_nt: TGTGCCAGCAGAACCGGGACAGGGGGCGCGAAGGAGCAGTTCTTC; j_call: TRBJ2-1; d_call: TRBD1; v_call: TRBV6-5; clone_size: -
cdr3_aa: CASSFNTDTQYF; cdr3_nt: TGCGCCAGCAGCTTCAACACAGATACGCAGTATTTT; j_call: TRBJ2-3; d_call: -; v_call: TRBV5-1; clone_size: -
cdr3_aa: CASSAGGGREPQHF; cdr3_nt: TGTGCCAGCAGTGCCGGGGGGGGCAGGGAGCCCCAGCATTTT; j_call: TRBJ1-5; d_call: -; v_call: TRBV28; clone_size: -
cdr3_aa: CASSVDGLEINEQFF; cdr3_nt: TGTGCCAGCAGCGTAGACGGCCTAGAAATCAATGAGCAGTTCTTC; j_call: TRBJ2-1; d_call: -; v_call: TRBV9; clone_size: -
cdr3_aa: CASSLMGLEQYF; cdr3_nt: TGTGCCAGCAGTTTAATGGGACTCGAGCAGTACTTC; j_call: TRBJ2-7; d_call: -; v_call: TRBV12-3/TRBV12-4; clone_size: -
cdr3_aa: CASSQRGLNEKLFF; cdr3_nt: TGTGCCAGTTCACAGAGAGGGCTTAATGAAAAACTGTTTTTT; j_call: TRBJ1-4; d_call: -; v_call: TRBV19; clone_size: -
cdr3_aa: CASSRIGTLDQPQHF; cdr3_nt: TGTGCCAGCAGCCGGATCGGGACACTAGATCAGCCCCAGCATTTT; j_call: TRBJ1-5; d_call: -; v_call: TRBV7-2; clone_size: once
cdr3_aa: CASSPPGLNTEAFF; cdr3_nt: TGTGCCAGCTCACCACCGGGCTTGAACACTGAAGCTTTCTTT; j_call: TRBJ1-1; d_call: -; v_call: TRBV18; clone_size: -
cdr3_aa: CASSEGLAGVRYNEQFF; cdr3_nt: TGTGCCAGCAGTGAGGGACTAGCGGGAGTGCGCTACAATGAGCAGTTCTTC; j_call: TRBJ2-1; d_call: TRBD2; v_call: TRBV6-1; clone_size: -
cdr3_aa: CASSLESFDNEQFF; cdr3_nt: TGTGCCAGCAGCTTAGAGTCATTTGACAATGAGCAGTTCTTC; j_call: TRBJ2-1; d_call: -; v_call: TRBV11-2; clone_size: -
cdr3_aa: CASNQPAGYDNEQFF; cdr3_nt: TGTGCCAGCAACCAGCCGGCGGGTTACGACAATGAGCAGTTCTTC; j_call: TRBJ2-1; d_call: -; v_call: TRBV28; clone_size: -
cdr3_aa: CATSAGSTEAFF; cdr3_nt: TGTGCCACCAGTGCCGGGTCCACTGAAGCTTTCTTT; j_call: TRBJ1-1; d_call: -; v_call: TRBV24-1; clone_size: -
cdr3_aa: CASSSGLAGSEQYF; cdr3_nt: TGTGCCAGCAGCTCGGGACTAGCGGGAAGCGAGCAGTACTTC; j_call: TRBJ2-7; d_call: TRBD2; v_call: TRBV13; clone_size: -
cdr3_aa: CASSLRYGAGETQYF; cdr3_nt: TGCGCCAGCAGCTTGAGGTATGGAGCCGGAGAGACCCAGTACTTC; j_call: TRBJ2-5; d_call: -; v_call: TRBV5-1; clone_size: -
cdr3_aa: CASSSRQGSTEAFF; cdr3_nt: TGTGCCAGCAGCTCCCGACAGGGGAGCACTGAAGCTTTCTTT; j_call: TRBJ1-1; d_call: TRBD1; v_call: TRBV7-9; clone_size: once
cdr3_aa: CASSWGVNTEAFF; cdr3_nt: TGTGCCAGCAGCTGGGGAGTGAACACTGAAGCTTTCTTT; j_call: TRBJ1-1; d_call: -; v_call: TRBV14; clone_size: -